Sequencing of this TCR beta chain was carried out in a study of CD8 T cells in Susac syndrome. Reverse transcription of roughly 0.45 to 1 ug RNA used random hexamers. TCRdb reanalysed the immunoSEQ multiplex PCR reads using MiXCR and keeps one entry per CDR3 protein. The data contain 70,000 to 95,000 distinct CDR3 sequences, 90% to 95% of them seen just once; the ten biggest clones take up 0.85% to 1%. This clonotype appeared once. All included Susac syndrome patients satisfied recently defined diagnostic criteria for definite or probable disease. The TEMRA cells underwent FACS enrichment, while the CD8+ and CD4+ T cells underwent negative isolation. CDR1 and CDR2 from the germline V gene are MNHEY and SMNVEV (reference sequence). V was cut by 6 bases and J by 3 bases, with 9 bases left in between. The CDR3 runs 14 residues.

Sequencing used CD8+ T cells from PBMCs. The chain is built from TRBV27 and TRBJ1-6; TRBD1 is a possible D gene (6 bases). The origin of this receptor is a human donor with Susac syndrome. CDR3 region: CASSPGHYNSPLHF. CDR3 DNA sequence: TGTGCCAGCAGCCCGGGACACTATAATTCACCCCTCCACTTT.